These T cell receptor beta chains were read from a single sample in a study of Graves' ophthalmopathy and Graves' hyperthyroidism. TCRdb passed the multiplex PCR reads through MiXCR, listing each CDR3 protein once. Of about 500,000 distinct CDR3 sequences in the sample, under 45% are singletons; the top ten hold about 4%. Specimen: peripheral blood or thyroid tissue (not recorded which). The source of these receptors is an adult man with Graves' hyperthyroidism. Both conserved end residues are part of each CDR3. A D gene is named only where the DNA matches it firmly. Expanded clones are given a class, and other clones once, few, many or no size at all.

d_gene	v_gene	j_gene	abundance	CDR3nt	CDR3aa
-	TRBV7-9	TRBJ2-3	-	TGCGCCAGCAGCCATGAAGCGGACGGACTAGATACGCAGTATTTT	CASSHEADGLDTQYF
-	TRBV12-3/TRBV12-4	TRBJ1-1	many	TGTGCCAGCAGTAACCTCGGCACTGAAGCTTTCTTT	CASSNLGTEAFF
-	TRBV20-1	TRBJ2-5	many	TGCAGTGCTAGAATACTGGGGGGCCAAGAGACCCAGTACTTC	CSARILGGQETQYF
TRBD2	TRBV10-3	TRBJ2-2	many	TGTGCCATTAGCGGGAGAGACATCGAGAACACCGGGGAGCTGTTTTTT	CAISGRDIENTGELFF
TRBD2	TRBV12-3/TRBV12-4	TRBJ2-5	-	TGTGCCAGCAGGCCTCGGACTAGCGGGGCTCAAGAGACCCAGTACTTC	CASRPRTSGAQETQYF
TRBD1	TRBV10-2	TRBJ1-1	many	TGCGCCAGCAGGAACAGGGGTTATAACACTGAAGCTTTCTTT	CASRNRGYNTEAFF
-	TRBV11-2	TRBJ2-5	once	TGTGCCAGCAGCATTGTAGAGGGAGGTCGTGAGTTCTTC	CASSIVEGGREFF
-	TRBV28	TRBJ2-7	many	TGTGCCAGCAGTTTCAGGGGCGGCGAGCAGTACTTC	CASSFRGGEQYF
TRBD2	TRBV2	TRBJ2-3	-	TGTGCCAGCAGTTGGACTAGCGGGAGGGGAGCAGATACGCAGTATTTT	CASSWTSGRGADTQYF
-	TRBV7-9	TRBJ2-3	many	TGTGCCAGCAGCCACCTGGGGGGAAGCACAGATACGCAGTATTTT	CASSHLGGSTDTQYF
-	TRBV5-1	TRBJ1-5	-	TGTGCCAGCAGCCCGGGGTGGGGGGCGAATCAGCCCCAGCATTTT	CASSPGWGANQPQHF
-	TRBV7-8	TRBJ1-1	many	TGTGCCAGCAGCTTCGGGGGTTTGGCTTTCTTT	CASSFGGLAFF
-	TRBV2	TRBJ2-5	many	TGTGCCAGCAGTGAGTTGGAGTGGCAAGAGACCCAGTACTTC	CASSELEWQETQYF
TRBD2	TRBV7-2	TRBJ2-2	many	TGTGCCAGCAGAGGGACTAGAAACACCGGGGAGCTGTTTTTT	CASRGTRNTGELFF
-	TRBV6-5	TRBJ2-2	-	TGTGCCAGCAGACCATTACGTATCCCGAACACCGGGGAGCTGTTTTTT	CASRPLRIPNTGELFF
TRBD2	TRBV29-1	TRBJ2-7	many	TGCAGCGTCAGTATAGCGGGAGCCGTCAGCGAGCAGTACTTC	CSVSIAGAVSEQYF
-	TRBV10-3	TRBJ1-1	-	TGTGCCATAAGTGTCTCGAACACTGAAGCTCTCTTT	CAISVSNTEALF
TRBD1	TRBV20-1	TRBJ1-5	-	TGCAGTGCAAGGGACAGACCTTATGGCAATCAGCCCCAGCATTTT	CSARDRPYGNQPQHF
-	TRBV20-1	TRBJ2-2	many	TGCAGTGCCAGGTCTGGCCAGGGCGAGACCGGGGAGCTGTTTTTT	CSARSGQGETGELFF
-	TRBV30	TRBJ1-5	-	TGTGCCTGGAGTGTGGGGAGTGGGCAGCCCCAGCATTTT	CAWSVGSGQPQHF
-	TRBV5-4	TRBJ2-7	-	TGTGCCAGCAGCCAAGTCAGGGATGCCTACGAGCAGTACTTC	CASSQVRDAYEQYF
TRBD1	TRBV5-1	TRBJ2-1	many	TGCGCCAGCAGCCAGGGACAGAGCTACAATGAGCAGTTCTTC	CASSQGQSYNEQFF
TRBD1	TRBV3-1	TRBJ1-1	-	TGTGCCAGCAGCCTCAATACAGGGGTTTCTGAAGCTTTCTTT	CASSLNTGVSEAFF
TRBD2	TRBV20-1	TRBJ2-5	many	TGCAGTGCTAGAGAGTACGCTAGCGGGACTACCCAAGAGACCCAGTACTTC	CSAREYASGTTQETQYF
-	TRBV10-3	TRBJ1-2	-	TGTGCCATCGGGGGCGACAGTAACTATGGCTACACCTTC	CAIGGDSNYGYTF
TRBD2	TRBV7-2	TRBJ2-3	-	TGTGCCAGCAGCTCCGGGACTAGCGATACGCAGTATTTT	CASSSGTSDTQYF
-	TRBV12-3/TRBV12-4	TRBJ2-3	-	TGTGCCAGCAGTTTGGGGCGGGGCGAGAACACAGATACGCAGTATTTT	CASSLGRGENTDTQYF
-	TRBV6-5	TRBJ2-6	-	TGTGCCATCAGTGGGTTGGCCAACGTCCTGACTTTC	CAISGLANVLTF
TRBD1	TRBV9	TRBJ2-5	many	TGTGCCAGCAGCGAGGGGGACAGCCCTGTCGGGAAGACCCAGTACTTC	CASSEGDSPVGKTQYF
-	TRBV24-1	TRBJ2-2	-	TGTGCCACCAGTGATTTGAGGACCGGGGAGCTGTTTTTT	CATSDLRTGELFF
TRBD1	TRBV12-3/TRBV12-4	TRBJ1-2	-	TGTGCCAGCAGTTTAGTGGGGACAGGGTACTATGGCTACACCTTC	CASSLVGTGYYGYTF
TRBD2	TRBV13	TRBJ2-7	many	TGTGCCAGCAGCTTTCGGCGGGAGACCTACGAGCAGTACTTC	CASSFRRETYEQYF
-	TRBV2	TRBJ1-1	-	-	CACSVETQFEAFF
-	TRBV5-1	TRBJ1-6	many	TGCGCCAGCAGCTGGGGACGGGCCCGTCCCGATAATTCACCCCTCCACTTT	CASSWGRARPDNSPLHF
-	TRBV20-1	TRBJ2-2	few	TGCAGTGCTAGACGCGGGGGCGCCAACACCGGGGAGCTGTTTTTT	CSARRGGANTGELFF
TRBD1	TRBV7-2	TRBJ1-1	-	TGTGCCAGCAGCCGGACAGGGGGCCAAATGAACACTGAAGCTTTCTTT	CASSRTGGQMNTEAFF
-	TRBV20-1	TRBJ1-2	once	TGCAGTGCTAGCTTGGCCAGGGTCGGGTATGGCTACACCTTC	CSASLARVGYGYTF
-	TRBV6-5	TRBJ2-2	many	TGTGCCAGCAGTTACAAGGGAAAGGCCGGGGAGCTGTTTTTT	CASSYKGKAGELFF
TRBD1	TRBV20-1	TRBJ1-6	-	TGCAGTGCTAGAGATTCGGACAGGGTGGGAAATTCACCCCTCCACTTT	CSARDSDRVGNSPLHF
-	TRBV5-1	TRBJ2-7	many	TGCGCCAGCAGCTTGGAAGGGATTACCGAGCAGTACTTC	CASSLEGITEQYF
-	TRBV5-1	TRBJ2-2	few	TGCGCCAGCAGCCCCACCGGAGCAACAGGAGCCACCGGGGAGCTGTTTTTT	CASSPTGATGATGELFF
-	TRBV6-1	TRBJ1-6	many	TGTGCCAGCACCAACGAGGGCAGAAATTCACCCCTCCACTTT	CASTNEGRNSPLHF
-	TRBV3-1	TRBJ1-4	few	TGTGCCAGCAGCCAATTAGGGGAAAAACTGTTTTTT	CASSQLGEKLFF
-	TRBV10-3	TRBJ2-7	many	TGTGCCATCAGTGAGGGGCAGGCCGAATACGAGCAGTACTTC	CAISEGQAEYEQYF
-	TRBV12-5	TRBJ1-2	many	TGTGCTAGTGGTTTGTACCGGGACGGCTACACCTTC	CASGLYRDGYTF
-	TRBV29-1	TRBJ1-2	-	TGCAGCGGCGGGGGAGGGGCGTCTAGTGGCTACACCTTC	CSGGGGASSGYTF
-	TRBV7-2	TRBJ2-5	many	TGTGCCAGCAGCTTCTTCTGGGGCAATCCAACGAGGGAGACCCAGTACTTC	CASSFFWGNPTRETQYF
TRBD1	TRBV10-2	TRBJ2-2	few	TGTGCCAGCAGGCCGGGACAGGGAACCGGGGAGCTGTTTTTT	CASRPGQGTGELFF
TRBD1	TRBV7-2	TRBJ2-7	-	TGTGCCAGCAGCCAGGGACAGGGAATCTCCTACGAGCAGTACTTC	CASSQGQGISYEQYF
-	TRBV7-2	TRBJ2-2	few	TGTGCCAGCAGCTTAGCCGCCTGGACTTCTGGCACCGGGGAGCTGTTTTTT	CASSLAAWTSGTGELFF
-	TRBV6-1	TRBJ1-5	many	TGTGCCAGCAGTGAAGTATGGGGGGCTGAACAGCCCCAGCATTTT	CASSEVWGAEQPQHF
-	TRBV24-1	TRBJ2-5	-	TGTGCCACCAGTGGGACGCGCCAAGAGACCCAGTACTTC	CATSGTRQETQYF
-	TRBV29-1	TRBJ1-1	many	TGCAGCGTTGAGAGTATCCCGAACACTGAAGCTTTCTTT	CSVESIPNTEAFF
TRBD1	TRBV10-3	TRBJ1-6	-	TGTGCCATCAGAAGGACAGGGGCTAATTCACCCCTCCACTTT	CAIRRTGANSPLHF
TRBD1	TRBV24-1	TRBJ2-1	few	TGTGCCACCAGTGCCAGGACAGGGAACAATGAGCAGTTCTTC	CATSARTGNNEQFF